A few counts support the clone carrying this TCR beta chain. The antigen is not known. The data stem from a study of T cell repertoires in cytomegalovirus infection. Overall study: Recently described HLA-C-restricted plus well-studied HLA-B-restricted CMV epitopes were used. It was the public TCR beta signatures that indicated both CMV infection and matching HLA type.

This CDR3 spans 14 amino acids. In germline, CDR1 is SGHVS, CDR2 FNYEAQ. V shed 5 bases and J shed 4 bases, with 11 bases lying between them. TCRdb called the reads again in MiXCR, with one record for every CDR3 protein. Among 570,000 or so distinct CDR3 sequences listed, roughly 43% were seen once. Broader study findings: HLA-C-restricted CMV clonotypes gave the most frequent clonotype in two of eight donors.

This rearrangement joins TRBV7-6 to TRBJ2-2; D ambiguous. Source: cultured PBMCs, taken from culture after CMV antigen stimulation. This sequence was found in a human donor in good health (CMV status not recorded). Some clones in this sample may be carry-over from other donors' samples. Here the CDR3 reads CASSPPAPTGELFF. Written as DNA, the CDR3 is TGTGCCAGCAGCCCTCCAGCGCCCACCGGGGAGCTGTTTTTT. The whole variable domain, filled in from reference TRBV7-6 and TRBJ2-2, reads GAGVSQSPRYKVTKRGQDVALRCDPISGHVSLYWYRQALGQGPEFLTYFNYEAQQDKSGLPNDRFSAERPEGSISTLTIQRTEQRDSAMYRCASSPPAPTGELFFGEGSRLTVL.